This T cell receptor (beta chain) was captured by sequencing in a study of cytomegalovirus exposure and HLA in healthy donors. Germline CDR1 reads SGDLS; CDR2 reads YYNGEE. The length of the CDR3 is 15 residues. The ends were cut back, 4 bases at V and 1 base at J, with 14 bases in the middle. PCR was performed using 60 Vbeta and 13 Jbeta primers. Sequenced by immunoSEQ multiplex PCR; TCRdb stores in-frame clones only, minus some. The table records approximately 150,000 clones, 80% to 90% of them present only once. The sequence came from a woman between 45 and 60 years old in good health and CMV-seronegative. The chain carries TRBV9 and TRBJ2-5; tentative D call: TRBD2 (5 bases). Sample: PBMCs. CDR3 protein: CASSLHRGFQETQYF. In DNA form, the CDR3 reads TGTGCCAGCAGCCTCCATCGGGGATTCCAAGAGACCCAGTACTTC.